This is a list of T cell receptor beta chains from one sample in a study of T cell changes during pregnancy in multiple sclerosis. Clones were read by immunoSEQ multiplex PCR, and TCRdb kept only the in-frame ones, dropping some. Among roughly 80,000 clones, about 90% were seen once, and the ten largest hold less than 3%. This specimen was peripheral blood, taken before pregnancy. Every receptor here comes from a female donor with multiple sclerosis, enrolled in a pregnancy study. Each CDR3 is given with its conserved first and last residue. The D gene is left open where the match is weak. The size entry is marked missing in some rows and otherwise reads once, few, many or a size class.

d_call	clone_size	v_call	j_call	cdr3_aa	cdr3_nt
.	.	TRBV7-6	TRBJ1-3	CASSQATGSGNTIYF	TGTGCCAGCAGCCAAGCGACAGGCTCTGGAAACACCATATATTTT
.	.	TRBV5-1	TRBJ1-1	CASSLGLALLTEAFF	TGCGCCAGCAGCTTGGGGCTCGCCCTGTTGACTGAAGCTTTCTTT
TRBD1	.	TRBV6-5	TRBJ1-2	CASRVDRGRGGYTF	TGTGCCAGCAGAGTCGACAGGGGGCGGGGTGGCTACACCTTC
.	few	TRBV10-3	TRBJ1-1	CAVQGLQNTEAFF	TGTGCCGTGCAGGGACTACAGAACACTGAAGCTTTCTTT
TRBD2	.	TRBV2	TRBJ2-1	CASSEENGGNEQFF	TGTGCCAGCAGTGAAGAAAACGGGGGGAATGAGCAGTTCTTC
TRBD1	.	TRBV2	TRBJ1-1	CASRETGATEAFF	TGTGCCAGCAGGGAGACAGGGGCGACTGAAGCTTTCTTT
.	.	TRBV28	TRBJ2-5	CASSPLAGEQETQYF	TGTGCCAGCAGTCCTCTAGCAGGAGAACAAGAGACCCAGTACTTC
.	.	TRBV27	TRBJ2-2	CASSFRTRLNTGELFF	TGTGCCAGCAGCTTCCGGACTCGCCTGAACACCGGGGAGCTGTTTTTT
.	.	TRBV29-1	TRBJ1-1	CSAWGAEAFF	TGCAGCGCTTGGGGGGCTGAAGCTTTCTTT
.	.	TRBV27	TRBJ2-7	CASSLSAGSPSYEQYF	TGTGCCAGCAGTTTATCGGCGGGATCCCCTTCCTACGAGCAGTACTTC
.	.	TRBV4-3	TRBJ1-3	CASSQTANGQRISGNTIYF	TGCGCCAGCAGCCAAACGGCAAATGGACAGAGAATCTCTGGAAACACCATATATTTT
TRBD1	once	TRBV6-6	TRBJ2-1	CASSIKDRVHEQFF	TGTGCCAGCAGTATTAAAGACAGGGTCCATGAGCAGTTCTTC
TRBD2	.	TRBV27	TRBJ2-2	CASSRQSGSKTGELFF	TGTGCCAGCAGTCGACAAAGCGGGAGTAAAACCGGGGAGCTGTTTTTT
TRBD2	once	TRBV6-6	TRBJ2-1	CASSYSASGSNEQFF	TGTGCCAGCAGTTACTCGGCTAGCGGGAGCAATGAGCAGTTCTTC
TRBD1	.	TRBV28	TRBJ2-1	CASSSTDRSEIRFF	TGTGCCAGCAGTTCAACGGACAGGTCCGAAATCCGGTTCTTC
TRBD2	.	TRBV7-2	TRBJ2-7	CASASSGGNEQYF	TGTGCCAGCGCCAGCTCGGGAGGGAACGAGCAGTACTTC
.	.	TRBV5-6	TRBJ1-1	CASTRGMNTEAFF	TGTGCCAGCACGAGGGGGATGAACACTGAAGCTTTCTTT
.	.	TRBV9	TRBJ2-7	CASSVRWDSTSYEQYF	TGTGCCAGCAGCGTAAGGTGGGACTCCACTTCCTACGAGCAGTACTTC
TRBD1	.	TRBV4-3	TRBJ1-1	CASSRKPGQGVTEAFF	TGCGCCAGCAGCCGCAAGCCGGGACAGGGCGTCACTGAAGCTTTCTTT
TRBD1	.	TRBV29-1	TRBJ2-7	CSAGQGAYEQYF	TGCAGCGCCGGACAGGGGGCTTACGAGCAGTACTTC
TRBD1	.	TRBV5-1	TRBJ2-7	CASSPRDRGYEQYF	TGCGCCAGCAGCCCCAGGGACAGGGGCTACGAGCAGTACTTC
TRBD2	.	TRBV14	TRBJ2-5	CASRPLREGRVQETQYF	TGTGCCAGCAGACCTTTGCGGGAGGGGAGGGTTCAAGAGACCCAGTACTTC
.	.	TRBV4-3	TRBJ2-2	CASSQDSNTGELFF	TGCGCCAGCAGCCAAGATAGCAACACCGGGGAGCTGTTTTTT
.	.	TRBV29-1	TRBJ2-1	CSVVGGGYNEQFF	TGCAGCGTTGTAGGGGGTGGCTACAATGAGCAGTTCTTC
TRBD1	once	TRBV7-7	TRBJ2-7	CASSWDRGSEQYF	TGTGCTAGCAGCTGGGACAGGGGAAGCGAGCAGTACTTC
TRBD1	few	TRBV30	TRBJ1-1	CAWTPGQGNAFF	TGTGCCTGGACCCCCGGACAGGGGAACGCTTTCTTT
.	.	TRBV5-1	TRBJ2-2	CASSLAAGPNTGELFF	TGCGCCAGCAGCTTGGCTGCAGGCCCGAACACCGGGGAGCTGTTTTTT
.	.	TRBV9	TRBJ2-1	CASSVGPLNEQFF	TGTGCCAGCAGCGTAGGTCCACTAAATGAGCAGTTCTTC
.	.	TRBV5-4	TRBJ2-7	CASRPDARVAYEQYF	TGTGCCAGCAGGCCCGATGCCAGGGTCGCCTACGAGCAGTACTTC
.	.	TRBV6-5	TRBJ1-4	CASKRTANEKLFF	TGTGCCAGCAAACGGACAGCAAATGAAAAACTGTTTTTT
.	.	TRBV28	TRBJ2-7	CASSSGWQGRYF	TGTGCCAGCAGTTCGGGTTGGCAGGGTCGGTACTTC
.	.	TRBV5-6	TRBJ1-1	CASSVGAGTEAFF	TGTGCCAGCAGCGTTGGGGCGGGAACTGAAGCTTTCTTT
.	.	TRBV7-2	TRBJ1-1	CASSLATGTKAFF	TGTGCCAGCAGCTTAGCTACCGGGACAAAAGCTTTCTTT
.	.	TRBV9	TRBJ1-2	CASSVDTGPNYGYTF	TGTGCCAGCAGCGTTGACACAGGGCCTAACTATGGCTACACCTTC
TRBD2	.	TRBV7-2	TRBJ2-1	CASSLSGSPYNEQFF	TGTGCCAGCAGCTTAAGCGGGAGCCCCTACAATGAGCAGTTCTTC
TRBD2	.	TRBV6-5	TRBJ2-7	CASSLGLAGTRSF	TGTGCCAGCAGCTTGGGACTAGCGGGGACCCGTTCCTTC
.	.	TRBV6-4	TRBJ2-7	CARTSGRYSYEQYF	TGTGCCCGAACTTCGGGTAGATACTCCTACGAGCAGTACTTC
.	.	TRBV7-8	TRBJ2-5	CASSPSLARETQYF	TGTGCCAGCAGCCCCTCCCTAGCTCGTGAGACCCAGTACTTC
TRBD2	.	TRBV9	TRBJ2-7	CASSVGASGSYEQYF	TGTGCCAGCAGCGTAGGGGCTAGCGGGTCCTACGAGCAGTACTTC
.	.	TRBV6-1	TRBJ2-3	CASSGVAGSTDTQYF	TGTGCCAGCAGTGGTGTTGCGGGTAGCACAGATACGCAGTATTTT
.	.	TRBV5-6	TRBJ1-1	CASSDGDFEAFF	TGTGCCAGCAGCGACGGGGATTTTGAAGCTTTCTTT
TRBD1	.	TRBV5-1	TRBJ2-3	CASSLATGADTQYF	TGCGCCAGCAGCTTGGCTACAGGGGCGGATACGCAGTATTTT
.	.	TRBV7-3	TRBJ1-4	CASSLNGHWNEKLFF	TGTGCCAGCAGCTTAAACGGACACTGGAATGAAAAACTGTTTTTT
.	.	TRBV5-6	TRBJ2-7	CASSLPDNPTYEQYF	TGTGCCAGCAGCTTGCCGGACAACCCTACCTACGAGCAGTACTTC
TRBD1	.	TRBV11-2	TRBJ2-2	CASSPWTGTTGELFF	TGTGCCAGCAGCCCCTGGACAGGGACGACCGGGGAGCTGTTTTTT
.	.	TRBV7-6	TRBJ2-5	CASSPTSFQETQYF	TGTGCCAGCAGCCCAACAAGTTTCCAAGAGACCCAGTACTTC
TRBD2	.	TRBV11-2	TRBJ2-2	CASRERGVNTGELFF	TGTGCCAGCCGCGAGCGGGGAGTTAACACCGGGGAGCTGTTTTTT
.	.	TRBV6-6	TRBJ2-3	CASTLRDTQYF	TGTGCCAGCACCCTAAGAGATACGCAGTATTTT
.	.	TRBV5-4	TRBJ1-1	CASMEGPNTEAFF	TGTGCCAGCATGGAGGGCCCCAACACTGAAGCTTTCTTT
.	.	TRBV9	TRBJ2-7	CASSVEPGKGYEQYF	TGTGCCAGCAGCGTAGAACCCGGGAAGGGTTACGAGCAGTACTTC
TRBD1	.	TRBV7-2	TRBJ1-2	CASSLEFRDSTHYGYTF	TGTGCCAGCAGCTTAGAGTTTAGGGACAGCACACACTATGGCTACACCTTC
.	.	TRBV5-1	TRBJ2-7	CASSLGRFGEQYF	TGCGCCAGCAGCTTAGGCAGGTTCGGCGAGCAGTACTTC
TRBD2	once	TRBV29-1	TRBJ2-1	CSVDGTSGNEQFF	TGCAGCGTTGACGGGACTAGCGGTAATGAGCAGTTCTTC